The 19 T cell receptor beta chains below were found in one sample sequenced in a study of OX40 agonist ivuxolimab in advanced cancers. This table comes from immunoSEQ multiplex PCR, and its TCRdb copy is limited to in-frame clones, with some not included. The sample shows about 64,000 clones, under 90% of them seen only once. The input for sequencing was CD4+ or CD8+ T cells sorted from blood, taken in a trial of the OX40 agonist ivuxolimab. Receptors were obtained from an adult with an advanced solid tumor such as melanoma, head and neck, liver or kidney cancer.

The rearrangement joins TRBV7-9 to TRBJ1-2; D is unresolved. Trimming shortened V by 2 bases and J by 6 bases, and 7 bases separated the two germline ends. The CDR3 runs to 12 residues. The germline gives CDR1 SEHNR, CDR2 FQNEAQ (reference sequence). The CDR3, as DNA: TGTGCCAGCAGCTTAATGGGTGATGGCTACACCTTC. Its translation: CASSLMGDGYTF.

The genes are TRBV5-1 and TRBJ1-5, with a weak D call TRBD1 (5 bases). The ends were cut back, 5 bases at V and 5 bases at J, with 11 bases in the middle. This CDR3 spans 13 amino acids. Germline V gene data show CDR1 as SGHRS and CDR2 as YFSETQ. CDR3 in amino acids: CASRLAGDQPQHF. The CDR3 coding sequence is TGCGCCAGCAGACTGGCGGGGGATCAGCCCCAGCATTTT.

The rearrangement uses TRBV7-8 and TRBJ1-4, with 7 bases aligning to TRBD1. The CDR3 sequence is 16 residues long. With 5 bases clipped from V and 8 bases from J, the junction kept 14 bases outside the gene matches. CDR1 and CDR2 from the germline V gene are SGHVS and FQNEAQ. CDR3 in DNA: TGTGCCAGCAGCCCCTACCTCCAGGGGGATTACGAAAAACTGTTTTTT. This translates into CASSPYLQGDYEKLFF.

The rearrangement joins TRBV28 to TRBJ1-5; D ambiguous. Trimming pared 8 bases from V and 1 base from J, leaving 6 bases between. The germline gives CDR1 MDHEN, CDR2 SYDVKM. The CDR3 is made up of 12 amino acids. CDR3 sequence (DNA): TGTGCCAGCTGCCTAAGCAATCAGCCCCAGCATTTT. It codes for CASCLSNQPQHF.

This chain joins TRBV9 and TRBJ1-3; the match to TRBD1 covers 7 bases. With V trimmed by 0 bases and J by 0 bases, 9 bases remained unmatched. The germline V gene has CDR1 SGDLS and CDR2 YYNGEE. There are 18 residues in the CDR3. The CDR3 sequence: CASSVGSVTGLSGNTIYF. The CDR3 region has the DNA TGTGCCAGCAGCGTAGGCTCGGTGACAGGGCTCTCTGGAAACACCATATATTTT.

This sequence joins TRBV5-1 and TRBJ1-5; the D is unclear. The V and J ends lost 0 bases and 0 bases respectively, with 10 bases between them. CDR3 length: 16 amino acids. CDR1 is SGHRS, CDR2 YFSETQ, per germline. The CDR3 here is CASSLVGSSSNQPQHF. The CDR3 bases are TGCGCCAGCAGCTTGGTGGGTAGCAGTAGCAATCAGCCCCAGCATTTT.

This chain's CDR3 is CAWGQGARYGYTF. In DNA, the CDR3 is TGTGCCTGGGGACAGGGGGCTCGATATGGCTACACCTTC. The V call is TRBV30, the J call TRBJ1-2; the match to TRBD1 covers 11 bases. Germline trimming cut 5 bases from V and 5 bases from J; bases unmatched to any gene: 4. The V gene's germline CDR1 is GTSNPN and CDR2 SVGIG (reference sequence). The CDR3 sequence is 13 residues long.

With respect to this clone: The same CDR3 is also encoded by other DNA sequences in this sample. V is TRBV9 and J is TRBJ1-5; the D is unclear. The CDR3 is 15 residues long. Germline V gene sequence: CDR1 SGDLS, CDR2 YYNGEE. The ends were cut back, 0 bases at V and 7 bases at J, with 14 bases in the middle. This CDR3 is CASSVAPEGDQPQHF. Here the CDR3 DNA reads TGTGCCAGCAGCGTAGCCCCCGAGGGTGACCAGCCCCAGCATTTT.

The chain uses TRBV11-2 and TRBJ2-2; possibly TRBD1 for D (6 bases). Germline assignment: CDR1 SGHAT and CDR2 FQNNGV. The ends were cut back, 5 bases at V and 6 bases at J, with 13 bases in the middle. CDR3 length equals 14 residues. The CDR3 nucleotides are TGTGCCAGCAGCCATCTAGCAGGGGCCGGGGAGCTGTTTTTT. Its translation is CASSHLAGAGELFF.

The table lists this clone with a count of one. The chain couples TRBV28 to TRBJ2-5; D perhaps matches TRBD2 (6 bases). V lost 4 bases and J lost 2, with 11 bases in between. Germline V gene sequence: CDR1 MDHEN, CDR2 SYDVKM. CDR3 length: 14 residues. CDR3 bases: TGTGCCAGCAGTTCAAGGGACTTTCAAGAGACCCAGTACTTC. This encodes CASSSRDFQETQYF.

The chain has TRBV7-2 and TRBJ2-2; tentative D call: TRBD2 (5 bases). The CDR3 consists of 14 residues. The V end was cut by 5 bases, the J end by 6 bases, with 13 bases between. CDR1 and CDR2 (germline): SGHTA, FQGNSA. The CDR3 coding sequence is TGTGCCAGCAGCACCGGGGTTGGCGCCGGGGAGCTGTTTTTT. It is translated as CASSTGVGAGELFF.

This chain joins TRBV18 and TRBJ2-7, with D tentatively TRBD2 (7 bases). Per germline, CDR1 KGHSH and CDR2 LQKENI. The CDR3 spans 15 residues. V shed 3 bases and J shed 3 bases, with 15 bases lying between them. In nucleotides, the CDR3 is TGTGCCAGCTCACCCCCGGGGGGCGGGAGCTACGAGCAGTACTTC. This encodes CASSPPGGGSYEQYF.

The chain couples TRBV7-9 to TRBJ2-2; D gene ambiguous. The germline V and J ends were trimmed by 5 bases and 7 bases, with 17 bases remaining between them. The CDR3 length is 15 residues. Germline CDR1 SEHNR, CDR2 FQNEAQ (reference sequence). CDR3 nucleotides: TGTGCCAGCAGCCAGCGAGCCTGGTCGAGCGGGGAGCTGTTTTTT. Encoded protein: CASSQRAWSSGELFF.

The rearrangement joins TRBV28 to TRBJ1-2, with no clear D. The ends were cut back, 3 bases at V and 4 bases at J, with 15 bases in the middle. This CDR3 spans 15 amino acids. Germline V gene sequence: CDR1 MDHEN, CDR2 SYDVKM. CDR3 bases: TGTGCCAGCAGTTTGCCGCGGACTCGAACCTATGGCTACACCTTC. Translated: CASSLPRTRTYGYTF.

This clone was detected once. The chain carries TRBV6-1 and TRBJ1-5, with D possibly matching TRBD1 (5 bases). The CDR3 consists of 14 residues. Germline V gene data show CDR1 as MNHNS and CDR2 as SASEGT. V lost 4 bases, J lost 4 bases, and 11 bases lay in between. CDR3 amino acids: CASSGVGVNQPQHF. The CDR3 region has the DNA TGTGCCAGCAGTGGGGTAGGGGTTAATCAGCCCCAGCATTTT.

V usage is TRBV10-3 and J usage is TRBJ2-1; D ambiguous. The V gene lost 2 bases and the J gene lost 7 bases, with 9 bases spanning the gap. CDR3 length: 13 residues. Germline V lookup: CDR1 ENHRY, CDR2 SYGVKD. CDR3: CAISEQDGNEQFF. CDR3 DNA: TGTGCCATCAGTGAGCAGGACGGGAATGAGCAGTTCTTC.

This chain uses TRBV2 with TRBJ2-1, with D perhaps matching TRBD2 (6 bases). Trimming shortened V by 2 bases and J by 12 bases, and 11 bases separated the two germline ends. Germline V gene sequence: CDR1 SNHLY, CDR2 FYNNEI. The CDR3 spans 12 residues. DNA of the CDR3: TGTGCCAGCAGTGAATGGGGGACTGGGCAGTTCTTC. Its protein product is CASSEWGTGQFF.

J is TRBJ2-6 and V is TRBV7-3; D is unresolved. The CDR3 runs 15 residues. The V gene lost 5 bases and the J gene lost 2 bases, with 10 bases spanning the gap. CDR1 SGHTA and CDR2 FQGTGA come from the germline V gene. The CDR3 protein is CASSPYRAGANVLTF. CDR3 nucleotide sequence: TGTGCCAGCAGCCCCTACCGGGCTGGGGCCAACGTCCTGACTTTC.

The rearrangement joins TRBV5-8 to TRBJ2-3, with 7 bases matching TRBD2. Germline lookup yields CDR1 SGHTS and CDR2 YDEGEE. This CDR3 region has 15 residues. V dropped 0 bases and J dropped 2; count of bases not matched to a gene: 3. The CDR3: CASSLGGSITDTQYF. The CDR3 nucleotides are TGTGCCAGCAGCTTGGGCGGGAGCATCACAGATACGCAGTATTTT. Looking up the rest from reference TRBV5-8 and TRBJ2-3 gives the full variable domain: EAGVTQSPTHLIKTRGQQATLRCSPISGHTSVYWYQQALGLGLQFLLWYDEGEERNRGNFPPRFSGRQFPNYSSELNVNALELEDSALYLCASSLGGSITDTQYFGPGTRLTVL.